The 10 T cell receptor beta chains in this list originate from one sample, sequenced in a study of T cell responses to AZD1222 COVID-19 vaccine. The assay was immunoSEQ multiplex PCR, and TCRdb's table has in-frame clones only and misses some. The sample shows about 120,000 clones, 80% to 90% of them seen only once. Material: peripheral blood, obtained on day 0 of AZD1222 vaccination. Receptor source: an adult in good health.

The rearrangement joins TRBV6-5 to TRBJ1-2; D is possibly TRBD1 (5 bases). Trimming shortened V by 6 bases and J by 0 bases, and 14 bases separated the two germline ends. The germline V gene encodes CDR1 MNHEY and CDR2 SVGAGI. The CDR3 has 15 residues. The CDR3 DNA is TGTGCCAGCAGAGGGCGAGACAGAACTAACTATGGCTACACCTTC. It specifies CASRGRDRTNYGYTF.

The chain has TRBV25-1 and TRBJ1-2; unclear D gene. CDR3 length: 11 residues. V was pared by 3 bases and J by 8 bases, with 7 bases between. The V gene's germline CDR1 is MGHDK and CDR2 SYGVNS. The CDR3: CASSDLQGYTF. The CDR3 DNA is TGTGCCAGCAGTGACCTACAGGGCTACACCTTC.

J is TRBJ1-2 and V is TRBV7-9, with a tentative D call TRBD1 (5 bases). The CDR3 is made up of 11 amino acids. V dropped 10 bases and J dropped 5 bases, with 11 bases sitting between them. CDR1 is SEHNR, CDR2 FQNEAQ, per germline (reference sequence). The CDR3 DNA reads TGTGCCACCCGGGGGGATTATGGCTACACCTTC. This gives the protein CATRGDYGYTF. The full variable domain, rest sourced from reference TRBV7-9 and TRBJ1-2, is DTGVSQNPRHKITKRGQNVTFRCDPISEHNRLYWYRQTLGQGPEFLTYFQNEAQLEKSRLLSDRFSAERPKGSFSTLEIQRTEQGDSAMYLCATRGDYGYTFGSGTRLTVV.

The V call is TRBV19, the J call TRBJ2-6; possibly TRBD1 for D (7 bases). Deletions cut 7 bases from V and 0 bases from J, with 16 bases between. Germline-derived CDR1 and CDR2 are LNHDA and SQIVND (reference sequence). CDR3 length equals 17 residues. In DNA, the CDR3 is TGTGCCAGTATAGGGGGGACAGCAAGCTCTGGGGCCAACGTCCTGACTTTC. Protein product: CASIGGTASSGANVLTF.

J is TRBJ2-5 and V is TRBV27; no clear D. The CDR3 is 14 amino acids. Germline V gene lookup returns CDR1 MNHEY and CDR2 SMNVEV (reference sequence). V lost 1 base and J lost 5, with 11 bases in between. The CDR3 DNA is TGTGCCAGCAGTTTATTACGAACATCGGAGACCCAGTACTTC. Its translation is CASSLLRTSETQYF.

The V call is TRBV6-6, the J call TRBJ1-3, with D possibly matching TRBD1 (5 bases). The germline V gene encodes CDR1 MNHNY and CDR2 SVGAGI (reference sequence). This CDR3 contains 15 residues. Trimming removed 8 bases at V and 0 bases at J, with 14 bases between. CDR3: CASSGRTISGNTIYF. The CDR3 DNA reads TGTGCCAGCTCGGGACGCACGATCTCTGGAAACACCATATATTTT.

This clone was seen just once. The gene calls are TRBV4-2 and TRBJ2-2; D may be TRBD2 (5 bases). Germline CDR1 and CDR2: LGHNA and YNFKEQ. This CDR3 has 13 residues. Deletions cut 3 bases from V and 7 bases from J, with 9 bases between. The CDR3 DNA reads as TGTGCCAGCAGCCACGAAGCGGACGGGGAGCTGTTTTTT. This sequence encodes CASSHEADGELFF.

This clone was observed once. The chain is built from TRBV2 and TRBJ2-3; a weak D match, TRBD2 (5 bases). Germline V gene sequence: CDR1 SNHLY, CDR2 FYNNEI. The CDR3 covers 17 residues. Trimming left V 7 bases short and J 2 bases short, with 22 bases between. The CDR3 reads CASTPLWGEEDTDTQYF. CDR3 DNA sequence: TGTGCCAGCACCCCCCTCTGGGGAGAAGAGGACACAGATACGCAGTATTTT.

CDR3 residues: CASRAIGLEAFF. CDR3 DNA sequence: TGTGCCAGCAGAGCGATCGGGTTAGAAGCTTTCTTT. This chain connects TRBV25-1 to TRBJ1-1; the D is unclear. V dropped 6 bases and J dropped 8 bases, with 13 bases sitting between them. This CDR3 contains 12 residues. Per germline, CDR1 MGHDK and CDR2 SYGVNS. The full variable domain, rest sourced from reference TRBV25-1 and TRBJ1-1, is EADIYQTPRYLVIGTGKKITLECSQTMGHDKMYWYQQDPGMELHLIHYSYGVNSTEKGDLSSESTVSRIRTEHFPLTLESARPSHTSQYLCASRAIGLEAFFGQGTRLTVV.

J is TRBJ1-2 and V is TRBV29-1; a weak D match, TRBD1 (6 bases). The CDR3 has 12 amino acids. CDR1 and CDR2 from the germline V gene are SQVTM and ANQGSEA. V shed 3 bases and J shed 5 bases, with 10 bases lying between them. DNA of the CDR3: TGCAGCGTTGACGGGGACAAGTATGGCTACACCTTC. This sequence encodes CSVDGDKYGYTF.